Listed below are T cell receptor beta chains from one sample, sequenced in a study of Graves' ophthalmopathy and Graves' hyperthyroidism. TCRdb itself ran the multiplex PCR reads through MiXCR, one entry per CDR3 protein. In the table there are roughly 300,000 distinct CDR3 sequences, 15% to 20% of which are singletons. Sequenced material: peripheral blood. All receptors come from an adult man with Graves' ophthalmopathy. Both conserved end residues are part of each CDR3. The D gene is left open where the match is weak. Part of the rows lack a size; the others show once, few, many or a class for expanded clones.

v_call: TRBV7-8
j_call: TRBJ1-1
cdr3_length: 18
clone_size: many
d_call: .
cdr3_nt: TGTGCCAGCAGCAAGAAGTTACACGCGGAAGTTCGGAACACTGAAGCTTTCTTT
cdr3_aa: CASSKKLHAEVRNTEAFF

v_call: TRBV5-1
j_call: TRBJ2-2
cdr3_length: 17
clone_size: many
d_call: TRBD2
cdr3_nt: TGCGCCAGCAGCTTGGGGCTAGCGGGACCTAACACCGGGGAGCTGTTTTTT
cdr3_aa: CASSLGLAGPNTGELFF

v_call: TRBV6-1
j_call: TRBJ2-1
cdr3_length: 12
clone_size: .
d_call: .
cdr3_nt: TGTGCCAGCAGTGCGAAGGGTGGTGAGCAGTTCTTC
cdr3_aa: CASSAKGGEQFF

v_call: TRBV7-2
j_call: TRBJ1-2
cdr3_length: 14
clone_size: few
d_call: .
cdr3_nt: TGTGCCAGCAGCGACAGTTTGGGCGGAGATGGCTACACCTTC
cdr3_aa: CASSDSLGGDGYTF

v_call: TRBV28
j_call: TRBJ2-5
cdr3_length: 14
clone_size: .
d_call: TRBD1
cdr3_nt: TGTGCCAGCAGACGGACAGGGAACAGGGAGACCCAGTACTTC
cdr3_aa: CASRRTGNRETQYF

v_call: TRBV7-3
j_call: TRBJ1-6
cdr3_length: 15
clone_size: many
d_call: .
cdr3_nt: TGTGCCAGCAGCGCACAGAGCTCCTATAATTCACCCCTCCACTTT
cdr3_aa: CASSAQSSYNSPLHF

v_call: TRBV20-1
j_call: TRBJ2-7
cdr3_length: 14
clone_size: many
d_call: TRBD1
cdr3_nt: TGCAGTGCTCCCACAGGGACAGCAACCTACGAGCAGTACTTC
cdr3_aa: CSAPTGTATYEQYF

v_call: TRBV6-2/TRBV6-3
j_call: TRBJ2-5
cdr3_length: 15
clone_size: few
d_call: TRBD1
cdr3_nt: TGTGCCAGCTCAATCACAGGGGAAGGGGAAGAGACCCAGTACTTC
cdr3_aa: CASSITGEGEETQYF

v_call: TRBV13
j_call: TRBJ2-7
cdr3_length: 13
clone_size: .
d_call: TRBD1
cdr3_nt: TGTGCCAGCAGCTTAAGGGGACAGGACGAGCAGTACTTC
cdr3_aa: CASSLRGQDEQYF

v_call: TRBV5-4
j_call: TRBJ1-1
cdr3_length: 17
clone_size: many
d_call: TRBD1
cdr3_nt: TGTGCCAGCAGCTTCGGACAGGGCGCTGCCATGAACACTGAAGCTTTCTTT
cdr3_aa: CASSFGQGAAMNTEAFF

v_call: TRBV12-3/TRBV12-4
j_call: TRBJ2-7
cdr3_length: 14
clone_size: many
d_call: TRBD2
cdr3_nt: TGTGCCAGCAGTGTAGCGGGGGGCCGCTACGAGCAGTACTTC
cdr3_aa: CASSVAGGRYEQYF

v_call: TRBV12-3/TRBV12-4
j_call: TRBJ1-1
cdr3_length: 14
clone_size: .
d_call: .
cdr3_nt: TGTGCCAGCAGTTTAGAGGTTTTGGAGACTGAAGCTTTCTTT
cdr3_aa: CASSLEVLETEAFF

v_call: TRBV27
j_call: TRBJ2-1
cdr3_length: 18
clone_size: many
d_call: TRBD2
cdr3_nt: TGTGCCAGCAGTTTATCGTATGGCGGGGGGCCGACCTACAATGAGCAGTTCTTC
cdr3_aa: CASSLSYGGGPTYNEQFF

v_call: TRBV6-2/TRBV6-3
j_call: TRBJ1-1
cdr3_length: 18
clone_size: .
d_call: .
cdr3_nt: TGTGCCAGCACCAAAGAGAGGACGGCCTGGGAGGGGAACACTGAAGCTTTCTTT
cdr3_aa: CASTKERTAWEGNTEAFF

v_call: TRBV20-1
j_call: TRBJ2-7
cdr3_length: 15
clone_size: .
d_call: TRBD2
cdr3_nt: TGCAGTGCTAGAGACCCCGGGACTATCCACCTCGAGCAGTACTTC
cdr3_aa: CSARDPGTIHLEQYF

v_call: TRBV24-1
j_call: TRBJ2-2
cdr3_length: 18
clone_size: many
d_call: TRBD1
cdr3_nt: TGTGCCACCAGTGCTTTCGGGACAGGGTTCCGCGGGGTCGGGGAGCTGTTTTTT
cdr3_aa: CATSAFGTGFRGVGELFF

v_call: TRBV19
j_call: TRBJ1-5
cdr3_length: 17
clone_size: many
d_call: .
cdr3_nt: TGTGCCAGTAGTATACCATTTACACATTATAGCAATCAGCCCCAGCATTTT
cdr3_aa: CASSIPFTHYSNQPQHF

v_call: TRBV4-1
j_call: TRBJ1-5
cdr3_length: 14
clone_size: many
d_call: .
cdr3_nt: TGCGCCAGCAGCCAAGATTCTGGAAATCAGCCCCAGCATTTT
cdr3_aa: CASSQDSGNQPQHF

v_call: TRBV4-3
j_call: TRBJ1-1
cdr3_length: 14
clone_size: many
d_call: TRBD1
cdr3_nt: TGCGCCAGCAGCCACGGACAGGGAAGAACTGAAGCTTTCTTT
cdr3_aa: CASSHGQGRTEAFF

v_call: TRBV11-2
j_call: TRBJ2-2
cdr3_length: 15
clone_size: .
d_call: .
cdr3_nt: TGTGCCAGCAGCTTAGTCCGGGGCAGCACCGGGGAGCTGTTTTTT
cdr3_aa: CASSLVRGSTGELFF

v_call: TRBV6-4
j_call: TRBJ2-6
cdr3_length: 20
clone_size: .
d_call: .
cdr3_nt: .
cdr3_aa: CASSDRDRVGMGSGANVLAF

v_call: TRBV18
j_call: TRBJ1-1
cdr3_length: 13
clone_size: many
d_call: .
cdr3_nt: TGTGCCAGCTCAACGACGGGGGACACTGAAGCTTTCTTT
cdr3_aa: CASSTTGDTEAFF

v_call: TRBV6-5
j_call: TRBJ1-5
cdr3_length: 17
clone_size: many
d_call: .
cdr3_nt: TGTGCCAGCAGTTTCCGGGACTATGCCGATAGCAATCAGCCCCGGCATTTT
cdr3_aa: CASSFRDYADSNQPRHF

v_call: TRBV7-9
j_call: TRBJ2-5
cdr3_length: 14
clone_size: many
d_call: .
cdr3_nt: TGTGCCAGCAGCATTACAGGCTTTTCGGAGACCCAGTACTTC
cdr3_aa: CASSITGFSETQYF

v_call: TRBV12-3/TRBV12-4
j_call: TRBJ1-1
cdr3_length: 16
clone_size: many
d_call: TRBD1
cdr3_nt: TGTGCCAGCAGTTCACATCAGGGGGCAGGGAACACTGAAGCTTTCTTT
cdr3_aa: CASSSHQGAGNTEAFF

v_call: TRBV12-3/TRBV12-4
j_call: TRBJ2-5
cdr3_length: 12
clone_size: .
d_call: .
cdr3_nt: TGTGCCAGCAGTCAAAACCAAGGGACCCAGTACTTC
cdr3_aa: CASSQNQGTQYF

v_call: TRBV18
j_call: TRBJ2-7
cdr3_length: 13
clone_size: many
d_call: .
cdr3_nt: TGTGCCAGCTCACCACTAGGTCCCGACGAGCAGTACTTC
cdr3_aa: CASSPLGPDEQYF

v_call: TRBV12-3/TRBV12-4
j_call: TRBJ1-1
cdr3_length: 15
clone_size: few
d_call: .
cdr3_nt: TGTGCCAGCAGTTTCCGGCAGGGGCAGAGGACTGAAGCTTTCTTT
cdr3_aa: CASSFRQGQRTEAFF

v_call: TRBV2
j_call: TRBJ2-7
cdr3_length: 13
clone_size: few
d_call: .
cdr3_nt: TGTGCCAGCAGGCTAGCGACAGCCTACGAGCAGTACTTC
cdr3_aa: CASRLATAYEQYF

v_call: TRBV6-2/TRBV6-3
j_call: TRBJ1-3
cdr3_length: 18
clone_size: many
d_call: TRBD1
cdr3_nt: TGTGCCAGCAGTTACGACAGGGAAGGGACAAACTCTGGAAACACCATATATTTT
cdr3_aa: CASSYDREGTNSGNTIYF

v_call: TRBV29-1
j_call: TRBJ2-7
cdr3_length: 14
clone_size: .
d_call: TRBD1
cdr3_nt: TGCAGCGCAAAGACCGGGACAGGCTCTTTCGAGCAGTACTTC
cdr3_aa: CSAKTGTGSFEQYF

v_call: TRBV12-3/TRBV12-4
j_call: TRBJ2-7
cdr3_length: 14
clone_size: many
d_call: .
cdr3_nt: TGTGCCAGCAGTTTAGACAGGCCATCCTACGAGCAGTACTTC
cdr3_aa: CASSLDRPSYEQYF

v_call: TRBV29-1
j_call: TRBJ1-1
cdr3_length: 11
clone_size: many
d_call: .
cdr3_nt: TGCAGCGTTAACGGGGGGGTTGAAGCTTTCTTT
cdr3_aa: CSVNGGVEAFF

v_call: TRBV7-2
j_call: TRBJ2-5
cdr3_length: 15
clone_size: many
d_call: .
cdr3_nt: TGTGCCAGCAGCTTAGCGTTCTATGGAACAGAGACCCAGTACTTC
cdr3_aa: CASSLAFYGTETQYF